A single sample gave rise to the 13 T cell receptor beta chains below, sequenced in a study of blood T cell repertoires in COVID-19. Using immunoSEQ multiplex PCR, the repertoire was profiled, and TCRdb retains in-frame clones only, with some absent. The data show over 200,000 clones, more than 70% seen once. The sample taken for sequencing was peripheral blood. Source of these receptors: a man in his forties with active or convalescent COVID-19.

The V and J genes are TRBV24-1 and TRBJ2-1; 12 bases agree with TRBD1. Germline lookup yields CDR1 KGHDR and CDR2 SFDVKD. The CDR3 has 18 amino acids. V shed 1 base and J 3 bases; nucleotides not matched to a gene: 6. The CDR3 DNA follows: TGTGCCACCAGTGATTTATTGGGGACAGGGGGCTTCTACAATGAGCAGTTCTTC. It is translated as CATSDLLGTGGFYNEQFF.

The rearrangement uses TRBV19 and TRBJ2-5, with 7 bases aligning to TRBD1. Unmatched junction bases numbered 8, after V lost 8 bases and J lost 5 bases. Germline V CDR1 and CDR2: LNHDA, SQIVND (reference sequence). This CDR3 has 13 residues. The CDR3 spells CASRAGGVETQYF. The CDR3 nucleotides are TGTGCCAGTCGGGCAGGGGGAGTTGAGACCCAGTACTTC. The full variable domain, its missing parts supplied by reference TRBV19 and TRBJ2-5, is DGGITQSPKYLFRKEGQNVTLSCEQNLNHDAMYWYRQDPGQGLRLIYYSQIVNDFQKGDIAEGYSVSREKKESFPLTVTSAQKNPTAFYLCASRAGGVETQYFGPGTRLLVL.

Only a few counts were recorded for this clone. V usage is TRBV5-1 and J usage is TRBJ2-2; D call uncertain. Germline CDR1 SGHRS, CDR2 YFSETQ. The ends were cut back, 0 bases at V and 6 bases at J, with 12 bases in the middle. This CDR3 is built from 15 residues. CDR3 in DNA: TGCGCCAGCAGCTTGGAGCCGGGTGGTGCCGGGGAGCTGTTTTTT. Translating it yields CASSLEPGGAGELFF.

The gene calls are TRBV5-1 and TRBJ2-1, with D hard to call. The CDR3 length is 16 residues. CDR1 is SGHRS and CDR2 is YFSETQ in the germline V gene. V shed 2 bases and J shed 5 bases, with 17 bases lying between them. CDR3 region: CASSLESLFRNNEQFF. The CDR3 DNA reads as TGCGCCAGCAGCTTAGAGTCCCTATTCCGAAACAATGAGCAGTTCTTC.

This chain joins TRBV18 and TRBJ1-5; maybe TRBD1 (5 bases). Trimming pared 5 bases from V and 8 bases from J, leaving 19 bases between. The CDR3 is 15 amino acids. The germline CDR1 and CDR2 sequences are KGHSH and LQKENI. The CDR3 DNA follows: TGTGCCAGCTCATCTGTCCACCAGGGTCCAGAGCCCCAGCATTTT. As protein: CASSSVHQGPEPQHF.

In DNA form, the CDR3 reads TGTGCCAGCAGCCAATCCAGGGGCACTGAAGCTTTCTTT. Its protein is CASSQSRGTEAFF. The gene calls are TRBV14 and TRBJ1-1, with D possibly TRBD1 on 6 matching bases. Trimming cost V 2 bases and J 4 bases, with 8 bases left between them. CDR3 length equals 13 residues. The germline V gene encodes CDR1 SGHDN and CDR2 FVKESK.

V usage is TRBV11-2 and J usage is TRBJ1-1, with unresolved D. V lost 3 bases, J lost 6 bases, and 5 bases lay in between. The CDR3 is 11 residues long. CDR1 and CDR2 (germline): SGHAT, FQNNGV. The CDR3 bases are TGTGCCAGCAGCTTTCGCGCTGAAGCTTTCTTT. It is translated as CASSFRAEAFF. The variable domain in full, with the rest retrieved from reference TRBV11-2 and TRBJ1-1, is EAGVAQSPRYKIIEKRQSVAFWCNPISGHATLYWYQQILGQGPKLLIQFQNNGVVDDSQLPKDRFSAERLKGVDSTLKIQPAKLEDSAVYLCASSFRAEAFFGQGTRLTVV.

V and J are TRBV5-1 and TRBJ2-7, with 8 bases aligning to TRBD1. Germline CDR1 and CDR2: SGHRS and YFSETQ. The CDR3 totals 13 residues. Trimming took 2 bases from V and 4 from J; bases not matched to a gene: 2. The CDR3 region is CASSLQGEYEQYF. The CDR3 DNA sequence: TGCGCCAGCAGCTTACAGGGGGAGTACGAGCAGTACTTC.

In its sample, this clone was seen a few times. The chain has TRBV6-2 or TRBV6-3 and TRBJ1-5, with 7 bases fitting TRBD1. Unmatched junction bases numbered 3, after V lost 2 bases and J lost 2 bases. Germline V lookup: CDR1 MNHEY, CDR2 SVGEGT. This CDR3 has 15 amino acids. DNA for the CDR3: TGTGCCAGCAGTTACCCAACAGGGGGCAATCAGCCCCAGCATTTT. It translates to CASSYPTGGNQPQHF.

J is TRBJ1-6 and V is TRBV19; no firm D call. V gave up 2 bases and J gave up 0 bases, with 8 bases separating them. Germline V gives CDR1 LNHDA, CDR2 SQIVND (reference sequence). The CDR3 contains 16 residues. The CDR3 loop reads CASSIKPSSYNSPLHF. CDR3 DNA sequence: TGTGCCAGTAGTATAAAACCTAGCTCCTATAATTCACCCCTCCACTTT.

The CDR3 nucleotides read TGTGCCAGCAGTTACGCGACAGGGGGCCACTATGGCTACACCTTC. It yields the protein CASSYATGGHYGYTF. The V call is TRBV6-6, the J call TRBJ1-2, with TRBD1 matching over 10 bases. Germline CDR1 reads MNHNY; CDR2 reads SVGAGI (reference sequence). CDR3 length: 15 amino acids. J lost 3 bases, V lost 2 bases, and 3 bases had no gene match.

The count of this clone is one. The chain recombines TRBV7-3 with TRBJ2-1, with 11 positions matching TRBD2. The CDR3 sequence is 12 residues long. With 8 bases clipped from V and 6 bases from J, the junction kept 0 bases outside the gene matches. Germline V gene sequence: CDR1 SGHTA, CDR2 FQGTGA. The CDR3 protein is CASGTSGNEQFF. Written as DNA, the CDR3 is TGTGCCAGCGGGACTAGCGGCAATGAGCAGTTCTTC.

The chain joins TRBV30 to TRBJ1-5, with 10 positions matching TRBD1. The length of the CDR3 is 13 residues. Germline V CDR1 and CDR2: GTSNPN, SVGIG (reference sequence). Trimming took 7 bases from V and 4 from J; bases not matched to a gene: 4. CDR3 sequence (DNA): TGTGCCTTACGGGGACAGGGGAATCAGCCCCAGCATTTT. It is translated as CALRGQGNQPQHF.